This T cell receptor beta chain was recovered during a study of metastatic and nonmetastatic thyroid tumors. Study as a whole: The comparison covered peripheral blood and tumor or nodule tissue in malignant and benign thyroid patients. General study findings and limits: Malignant thyroid tumors reportedly exceeded benign nodules significantly in TCR beta diversity, with the difference appearing in blood and tumor.

Germline CDR1 reads DFQATT; CDR2 reads SNEGSKA (reference sequence). The CDR3 sequence is 16 residues long. Thyroid surgery was performed in patients who had received no treatment beforehand. In the study's own analysis: It was from CDR3 differences across clinicopathological groups that a distant-metastasis classifier for papillary thyroid cancer was built. TCRdb used MiXCR to call clones anew from the PCR reads. The V and J calls here are based on TCRdb, not the publication. Found here are about 39,000 clones, 18% of them singletons; the top ten hold approximately 13%. A word on this clone: Its cognate antigen is unknown. One junction end disagrees with the germline gene, perhaps due to a read error. At the DNA level, this CDR3 is encoded by other sequences in the same sample as well.

The rearrangement links TRBV20-1 to TRBJ2-7; D unclear. The sequence came from a female donor with papillary thyroid cancer or a benign thyroid nodule (not recorded which). Some clones in this sample may be carry-over from other donors' samples. Sequences were obtained from tumor tissue. The CDR3 loop is CSARDRVAPVKFEQCF. Here the CDR3 DNA reads TGCAGTGCTAGAGACCGCGTTGCCCCGGTGAAATTCGAGCAGTGCTTC.